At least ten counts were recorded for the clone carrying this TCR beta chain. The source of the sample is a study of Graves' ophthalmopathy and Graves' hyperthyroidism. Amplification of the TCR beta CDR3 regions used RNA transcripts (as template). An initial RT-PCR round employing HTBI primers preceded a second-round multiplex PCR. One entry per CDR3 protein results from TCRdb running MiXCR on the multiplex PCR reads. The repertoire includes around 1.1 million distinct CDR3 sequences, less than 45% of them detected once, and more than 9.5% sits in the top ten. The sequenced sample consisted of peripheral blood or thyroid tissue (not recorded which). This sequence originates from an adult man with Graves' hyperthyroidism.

In DNA, the CDR3 is TGTGCCAGCAGTTCGCGGACAGGGGAAGAGACCCAGTACTTC. It specifies CASSSRTGEETQYF. The V gene is TRBV9, the J gene TRBJ2-5; 9 nucleotides line up with TRBD1. Looked up from germline, CDR1 is SGDLS and CDR2 is YYNGEE. The CDR3 totals 14 residues. V was pared by 5 bases and J by 3 bases, with 5 bases of the junction left unmatched.